A selection of T cell receptor beta chains follows, all from one sample in a study of blood T cell repertoires in COVID-19. Assay: immunoSEQ multiplex PCR; the TCRdb copy retains only in-frame clones and omits some. The sample includes roughly 200,000 clones, around 90% of them seen just once. Specimen: peripheral blood. The receptors were gathered from a man aged 40-50 years with acute or convalescent COVID-19. Each CDR3 is given with its conserved first and last residue. The order of the fields is D gene, J gene, V gene, clone size, CDR3 protein, CDR3 DNA. D genes are given only for firm matches. Clone size is given for some rows only: seen once, a few or many times, or a class if the clone is expanded.

D gene: TRBD1
J gene: TRBJ1-2
V gene: TRBV5-1
clone size: .
CDR3 protein: CASSFTGTGVRGYTF
CDR3 DNA: TGCGCCAGCAGCTTTACCGGGACAGGGGTTCGTGGCTACACCTTC

D gene: TRBD2
J gene: TRBJ2-1
V gene: TRBV3-1/TRBV3-2
clone size: .
CDR3 protein: CASSQVVGGAAEQFF
CDR3 DNA: TGTGCCAGCAGCCAAGTAGTCGGGGGGGCTGCTGAGCAGTTCTTC

D gene: .
J gene: TRBJ1-4
V gene: TRBV4-1
clone size: few
CDR3 protein: CASSQDPGEGVNEKLFF
CDR3 DNA: TGCGCCAGCAGCCAAGATCCGGGGGAGGGGGTAAATGAAAAACTGTTTTTT

D gene: .
J gene: TRBJ1-1
V gene: TRBV6-5
clone size: .
CDR3 protein: CASSYFGGLNTEAFF
CDR3 DNA: TGTGCCAGCAGTTACTTCGGCGGCCTGAACACTGAAGCTTTCTTT

D gene: .
J gene: TRBJ2-1
V gene: TRBV7-2
clone size: .
CDR3 protein: CASSAQTRNEQFF
CDR3 DNA: TGTGCCAGCAGCGCACAGACTAGAAATGAGCAGTTCTTC

D gene: .
J gene: TRBJ2-5
V gene: TRBV2
clone size: .
CDR3 protein: CASKTNLGHIHQYF
CDR3 DNA: TGTGCCAGCAAGACTAACCTGGGACACATCCACCAGTACTTC

D gene: TRBD1
J gene: TRBJ1-1
V gene: TRBV7-6
clone size: few
CDR3 protein: CASSLGRQGAVHTEAFF
CDR3 DNA: TGTGCCAGCAGCTTAGGTAGACAGGGGGCGGTTCACACTGAAGCTTTCTTT

D gene: TRBD2
J gene: TRBJ2-3
V gene: TRBV4-2
clone size: .
CDR3 protein: CASSQLAGITDTQYF
CDR3 DNA: TGTGCCAGCAGCCAATTAGCGGGGATCACAGATACGCAGTATTTT

D gene: .
J gene: TRBJ1-1
V gene: TRBV11-2
clone size: .
CDR3 protein: CASSLNEGPEAFF
CDR3 DNA: TGTGCCAGCAGCCTAAACGAGGGTCCTGAAGCTTTCTTT

D gene: .
J gene: TRBJ1-1
V gene: TRBV2
clone size: .
CDR3 protein: CASRGRGWSGNTEAFF
CDR3 DNA: TGTGCCAGCCGGGGCAGGGGATGGTCCGGGAACACTGAAGCTTTCTTT

D gene: .
J gene: TRBJ1-2
V gene: TRBV30
clone size: .
CDR3 protein: CAWAAGGFGYTF
CDR3 DNA: TGTGCCTGGGCAGCGGGCGGGTTTGGCTACACCTTC

D gene: TRBD2
J gene: TRBJ2-2
V gene: TRBV7-2
clone size: .
CDR3 protein: CASSQRGDVRSGELFF
CDR3 DNA: TGTGCCAGCAGCCAGCGGGGGGATGTTAGGTCCGGGGAGCTGTTTTTT

D gene: .
J gene: TRBJ2-7
V gene: TRBV2
clone size: once
CDR3 protein: CASTGVYEQYF
CDR3 DNA: TGTGCCAGCACAGGGGTGTACGAGCAGTACTTC

D gene: .
J gene: TRBJ1-3
V gene: TRBV14
clone size: .
CDR3 protein: CASSQDNGNTIYF
CDR3 DNA: TGTGCCAGCAGCCAAGATAATGGAAACACCATATATTTT

D gene: .
J gene: TRBJ1-2
V gene: TRBV5-6
clone size: .
CDR3 protein: CASSLVQGNGYTF
CDR3 DNA: TGTGCCAGCAGCTTGGTTCAGGGGAATGGCTACACCTTC

D gene: .
J gene: TRBJ1-2
V gene: TRBV13
clone size: .
CDR3 protein: CASSRTDESNYGYTF
CDR3 DNA: TGTGCCAGCAGCCGGACAGACGAATCTAACTATGGCTACACCTTC

D gene: .
J gene: TRBJ1-2
V gene: TRBV9
clone size: .
CDR3 protein: CASSLYREGLYGYTF
CDR3 DNA: TGTGCCAGCAGCTTATACAGGGAGGGCCTCTATGGCTACACCTTC

D gene: TRBD2
J gene: TRBJ2-2
V gene: TRBV3-1/TRBV3-2
clone size: .
CDR3 protein: CASSQRLAGPLTGELFF
CDR3 DNA: TGTGCCAGCAGCCAAAGACTAGCGGGCCCCTTAACCGGGGAGCTGTTTTTT

D gene: TRBD1
J gene: TRBJ1-1
V gene: TRBV18
clone size: few
CDR3 protein: CASSRGDRAEAFF
CDR3 DNA: TGTGCCAGCTCACGGGGGGACAGGGCGGAGGCTTTCTTT

D gene: .
J gene: TRBJ1-3
V gene: TRBV12-5
clone size: .
CDR3 protein: CASGLVLGNTIYF
CDR3 DNA: TGTGCTAGTGGTTTGGTACTAGGAAACACCATATATTTT

D gene: .
J gene: TRBJ2-1
V gene: TRBV19
clone size: .
CDR3 protein: CASSIRGDNEQFF
CDR3 DNA: TGTGCCAGTAGTATCCGCGGGGACAATGAGCAGTTCTTC

D gene: TRBD1
J gene: TRBJ2-7
V gene: TRBV7-2
clone size: .
CDR3 protein: CASSSNRDRGTPRPYEQYF
CDR3 DNA: TGTGCCAGCAGCTCCAACCGGGACAGGGGGACCCCCCGACCCTACGAGCAGTACTTC

D gene: .
J gene: TRBJ1-6
V gene: TRBV6-9
clone size: .
CDR3 protein: CASRRTAYNSPLHF
CDR3 DNA: TGTGCCAGCAGGCGTACAGCCTATAATTCACCCCTCCACTTT

D gene: TRBD1
J gene: TRBJ2-1
V gene: TRBV27
clone size: .
CDR3 protein: CASSTGGVAYNEQFF
CDR3 DNA: TGTGCCAGCAGCACAGGGGGCGTAGCCTACAATGAGCAGTTCTTC

D gene: .
J gene: TRBJ1-2
V gene: TRBV5-1
clone size: .
CDR3 protein: CASSEGVGGYTF
CDR3 DNA: TGCGCCAGCAGCGAGGGGGTAGGCGGCTACACCTTC

D gene: TRBD1
J gene: TRBJ2-4
V gene: TRBV18
clone size: .
CDR3 protein: CASSHNSDRGKNIQYF
CDR3 DNA: TGTGCCAGCTCACATAACTCGGACAGGGGAAAAAACATTCAGTACTTC

D gene: TRBD2
J gene: TRBJ2-5
V gene: TRBV6-5
clone size: .
CDR3 protein: CASRKAGGGETQYF
CDR3 DNA: TGTGCCAGCAGGAAAGCGGGGGGTGGAGAGACCCAGTACTTC

D gene: .
J gene: TRBJ2-2
V gene: TRBV10-3
clone size: .
CDR3 protein: CAISGEAGTSRNGELFF
CDR3 DNA: TGTGCCATCAGTGGAGAAGCCGGGACTTCCCGTAACGGGGAGCTGTTTTTT

D gene: .
J gene: TRBJ2-7
V gene: TRBV12-3/TRBV12-4
clone size: .
CDR3 protein: CASSRQDEQYF
CDR3 DNA: TGTGCCAGCAGTCGACAGGACGAGCAGTACTTC

D gene: TRBD1
J gene: TRBJ1-1
V gene: TRBV12-3/TRBV12-4
clone size: .
CDR3 protein: CASSRRQGAEAFF
CDR3 DNA: TGTGCCAGCAGTAGGAGACAGGGTGCTGAAGCTTTCTTT

D gene: TRBD1
J gene: TRBJ2-7
V gene: TRBV7-2
clone size: .
CDR3 protein: CASSLDRGLNEQYF
CDR3 DNA: TGTGCCAGCAGCTTAGACAGGGGGCTGAACGAGCAGTACTTC

D gene: .
J gene: TRBJ1-6
V gene: TRBV4-2
clone size: .
CDR3 protein: CASRTTRGTYNSPLHF
CDR3 DNA: TGTGCCAGCAGGACGACGCGGGGCACGTATAATTCACCCCTCCACTTT

D gene: .
J gene: TRBJ1-4
V gene: TRBV28
clone size: .
CDR3 protein: CASSPYLGQGNNEKLFF
CDR3 DNA: TGTGCCAGCAGTCCGTACCTGGGCCAGGGCAATAATGAAAAACTGTTTTTT

D gene: TRBD1
J gene: TRBJ1-6
V gene: TRBV19
clone size: .
CDR3 protein: CASSDRGNSPLHF
CDR3 DNA: TGTGCCAGTAGTGACAGGGGGAATTCACCCCTCCACTTT

D gene: .
J gene: TRBJ1-2
V gene: TRBV7-2
clone size: .
CDR3 protein: CASSFGSHLLYGYTF
CDR3 DNA: TGTGCCAGCAGCTTCGGGTCCCATTTACTCTATGGCTACACCTTC

D gene: .
J gene: TRBJ2-3
V gene: TRBV24-1
clone size: once
CDR3 protein: CATSDLGKGHTDTQYF
CDR3 DNA: TGTGCCACCAGTGATTTGGGAAAGGGGCACACAGATACGCAGTATTTT

D gene: .
J gene: TRBJ1-1
V gene: TRBV6-5
clone size: .
CDR3 protein: CASSWRKRSQHTEAFF
CDR3 DNA: TGTGCCAGCAGTTGGCGTAAAAGGAGTCAGCACACTGAAGCTTTCTTT

D gene: TRBD2
J gene: TRBJ2-5
V gene: TRBV5-4
clone size: .
CDR3 protein: CASSLAFSGEPPQETQYF
CDR3 DNA: TGTGCCAGCAGCTTGGCATTTAGCGGGGAGCCCCCACAAGAGACCCAGTACTTC

D gene: TRBD2
J gene: TRBJ2-1
V gene: TRBV19
clone size: .
CDR3 protein: CASNRAGGLLNNEQFF
CDR3 DNA: TGTGCCAGTAACAGGGCGGGGGGGCTACTAAACAATGAGCAGTTCTTC

D gene: TRBD1
J gene: TRBJ1-6
V gene: TRBV7-2
clone size: .
CDR3 protein: CASSLLQGYSPLHF
CDR3 DNA: TGTGCCAGCAGCTTGTTACAGGGGTACTCACCCCTCCACTTT

D gene: .
J gene: TRBJ1-1
V gene: TRBV12-3/TRBV12-4
clone size: .
CDR3 protein: CASSLAQNTEAFF
CDR3 DNA: TGTGCCAGCAGTTTAGCTCAGAACACTGAAGCTTTCTTT

D gene: TRBD1
J gene: TRBJ1-2
V gene: TRBV5-1
clone size: .
CDR3 protein: CASSAGRGYGYTF
CDR3 DNA: TGCGCCAGCAGCGCCGGCAGGGGGTATGGCTACACCTTC

D gene: .
J gene: TRBJ1-1
V gene: TRBV6-5
clone size: once
CDR3 protein: CASTNSRAMNTEAFF
CDR3 DNA: TGTGCCAGCACCAACTCCAGGGCAATGAACACTGAAGCTTTCTTT

D gene: TRBD2
J gene: TRBJ2-2
V gene: TRBV12-5
clone size: .
CDR3 protein: CASGPNLPAGGDTGELFF
CDR3 DNA: TGTGCTAGTGGCCCGAACCTCCCAGCGGGGGGAGACACCGGGGAGCTGTTTTTT

D gene: .
J gene: TRBJ2-7
V gene: TRBV2
clone size: once
CDR3 protein: CASPRVGGGGEQYF
CDR3 DNA: TGTGCCAGCCCAAGAGTGGGGGGGGGCGGCGAGCAGTACTTC

D gene: TRBD2
J gene: TRBJ2-1
V gene: TRBV7-3
clone size: .
CDR3 protein: CASSLKAGGNEQFF
CDR3 DNA: TGTGCCAGCAGCTTAAAAGCGGGGGGCAATGAGCAGTTCTTC

D gene: .
J gene: TRBJ1-2
V gene: TRBV10-3
clone size: once
CDR3 protein: CAISESTLTRPGFGYTF
CDR3 DNA: TGTGCCATCAGTGAGTCAACCTTAACCAGGCCTGGCTTCGGCTACACCTTC

D gene: .
J gene: TRBJ1-6
V gene: TRBV6-4
clone size: .
CDR3 protein: CASSADNYNSPLHF
CDR3 DNA: TGTGCCAGCAGTGCTGACAACTATAATTCACCCCTCCACTTT

D gene: .
J gene: TRBJ1-5
V gene: TRBV19
clone size: .
CDR3 protein: CASGTRILSNQPQHF
CDR3 DNA: TGTGCCAGTGGGACACGAATTTTGAGCAATCAGCCCCAGCATTTT

D gene: .
J gene: TRBJ2-5
V gene: TRBV9
clone size: .
CDR3 protein: CASSVGVGQETQYF
CDR3 DNA: TGTGCCAGCAGCGTAGGAGTCGGGCAAGAGACCCAGTACTTC

D gene: TRBD1
J gene: TRBJ1-5
V gene: TRBV6-2/TRBV6-3
clone size: .
CDR3 protein: CASSTGDYSNQPQHF
CDR3 DNA: TGTGCCAGCAGCACAGGGGATTATAGCAATCAGCCCCAGCATTTT